These 31 T cell receptor beta chains were sequenced from one sample in a study of T cells in Graves' hyperthyroidism and ophthalmopathy (dated by TCRdb to the late 2010s). Library preparation was by multiplex PCR. Data came from an Illumina HiSeq 2000. Amplification of TCR beta CDR3 regions was carried out from RNA transcripts. A first-round RT-PCR of the TCR CDR3 used the HTBI primer set with the Qiagen OneStep RT-PCR kit. Using fastp at Q25 and MiXCR, TCRdb reprocessed the public reads and kept productive beta chains. Rows matching on CDR3 protein sequence are summarized as one entry with the most common DNA and genes. The sample has roughly 560,000 distinct CDR3 sequences on record, 14% to 15% of them singletons. The ten largest account for about 3.9% of the sample. The sequenced sample was blood. Receptors originate from a woman in her 40s with Graves' ophthalmopathy.

This clonotype was detected ten times or more. A much larger clonotype is one base distant, so this may be a read error. This CDR3 reads CASSFVNQPQHF. In DNA form, the CDR3 reads TGTGCCAGCAGTTTTGTCAATCAGCCCCAGCATTTT. V usage is TRBV12-3 or TRBV12-4 and J usage is TRBJ1-5, with D hard to call. Trimming pared 3 bases from V and 3 bases from J, leaving 3 bases between. The CDR3 contains 12 residues.

This clonotype was counted ten times or more. The junction differs from germline at one of its ends, possibly a read error. The rearrangement uses TRBV29-1 and TRBJ1-2; D call uncertain. The germline V gene has CDR1 SQVTM and CDR2 ANQGSEA. The CDR3 contains 15 residues. In DNA, the CDR3 is TGCCGCGTTGAATCGGTTACTTCAGGTAGAGGTGGCTACACCTTC. It codes for CRVESVTSGRGGYTF.

This clonotype was counted a few times. The V call is TRBV7-9, the J call TRBJ2-7, with 7 bases identical to TRBD1. CDR1 is SEHNR and CDR2 is FQNEAQ in the germline V gene (reference sequence). V trimming: 5 bases; J trimming: 1 base; junction bases outside the gene matches: 8. The CDR3 length is 15 residues. In DNA, the CDR3 is TGTGCCAGCAGCCCTCGGACAGGAAAATCCTACGAGCAGTACTTC. Amino acid sequence: CASSPRTGKSYEQYF.

This clonotype came up a few times. The CDR3 is CASSQQGRGYTF. The CDR3 DNA is TGTGCCAGCAGCCAACAGGGGAGGGGCTACACCTTC. The J gene is TRBJ1-2, the V gene TRBV3-1; TRBD1 is a possible D gene (6 bases). Germline CDR1 is LGHDT and CDR2 is YNNKEL (reference sequence). Trimming removed 2 bases at V and 8 bases at J, with 9 bases between. This CDR3 comprises 12 residues.

The table lists this clonotype with many counts. The gene calls are TRBV6-1 and TRBJ2-7, with 8 nucleotides matching TRBD1. With 7 bases clipped from V and 2 bases from J, the junction kept 16 bases outside the gene matches. CDR3 length: 17 residues. Germline CDR1 is MNHNS and CDR2 is SASEGT. For the CDR3, the DNA is TGTGCCAGCACCCCAGCGGCAGGGGGCTCTAGTGCCTACGAGCAGTACTTC. Encoded protein: CASTPAAGGSSAYEQYF.

This clonotype has at least ten counts. CDR3 sequence: CASGGADAYEQYF. CDR3 in DNA: TGTGCCTCTGGGGGAGCCGACGCCTACGAGCAGTACTTC. The chain links TRBV28 to TRBJ2-7; D is tentatively TRBD1 or TRBD2 (5 bases each). Trimming removed 11 bases at V and 2 bases at J, with 16 bases between. This CDR3 is 13 amino acids long. From germline, CDR1 is MDHEN and CDR2 SYDVKM.

This clonotype was observed a handful of times. The chain uses TRBV27 and TRBJ2-7; perhaps TRBD1 as D (5 bases). V was pared by 3 bases and J by 3 bases, with 12 bases between. This CDR3 spans 14 amino acids. Germline assignment: CDR1 MNHEY and CDR2 SMNVEV (reference sequence). This CDR3 is CASSFKGPIYEQYF. The CDR3 DNA reads as TGTGCCAGCAGTTTCAAGGGGCCCATCTACGAGCAGTACTTC.

This clonotype was found once. Since a much larger clone is just one base distant, this may be a read error. The chain uses TRBV10-3 and TRBJ2-1, with D possibly matching TRBD2 (5 bases). There are 13 residues in the CDR3. Deletions cut 10 bases from V and 3 bases from J, with 13 bases between. The germline V gene encodes CDR1 ENHRY and CDR2 SYGVKD. This CDR3 reads CATTGKDYNEQFF. The CDR3, as DNA: TGTGCCACCACGGGGAAGGACTACAATGAGCAGTTCTTC.

This clonotype came up many times. The rearrangement uses TRBV6-1 and TRBJ2-7; D gene uncertain. Per the germline V gene, CDR1 is MNHNS and CDR2 is SASEGT. Trimming pared 0 bases from V and 4 bases from J, leaving 13 bases between. CDR3 length: 15 residues. CDR3 nucleotides: TGTGCCAGCAGTGAAGCGCTTTGGCTGACATACGAGCAGTACTTC. It specifies CASSEALWLTYEQYF.

In its sample, this clonotype was seen many times. This rearrangement joins TRBV30 to TRBJ2-7; 11 bases are a match to TRBD2. The V and J ends lost 2 bases and 3 bases, in that order; junction bases with no gene match: 3. Per the germline V gene, CDR1 is GTSNPN and CDR2 is SVGIG (reference sequence). The CDR3 extends over 14 amino acids. The CDR3 sequence is CAWSRGTSGYEQYF. The CDR3 DNA reads as TGTGCCTGGAGTAGGGGGACTAGCGGCTACGAGCAGTACTTC.

The sample holds many counts of this clonotype. A much larger clone lies a single base off, so this may be a read error. The rearrangement links TRBV28 to TRBJ1-2; no definite D call. Trimming shortened V by 5 bases and J by 5 bases, and 6 bases separated the two germline ends. This CDR3 has 11 residues. CDR1 is MDHEN and CDR2 is SYDVKM in the germline V gene. The CDR3, as DNA: TGTGCCAGCAGTGCCACGTATGGCTACACCTTC. Translation: CASSATYGYTF.

This clonotype came up many times. The chain couples TRBV6-2 or TRBV6-3 to TRBJ2-7, with D perhaps matching TRBD2 (6 bases). Germline assignment: CDR1 MNHEY and CDR2 SVGEGT. The CDR3 runs 15 residues. V shed 9 bases and J shed 1 base, with 19 bases lying between them. CDR3 sequence reads: CASERGRGISYEQYF. The CDR3 coding sequence is TGTGCCAGTGAGAGGGGCCGGGGGATTTCCTACGAGCAGTACTTC.

The chain joins TRBV15 to TRBJ1-5, with a possible D match to TRBD1 (6 bases). There are 16 residues in the CDR3. The ends were cut back, 0 bases at V and 4 bases at J, with 13 bases in the middle. Germline V CDR1 and CDR2: LNHNV, YYDKDF (reference sequence). The CDR3 spells CATSRDRGEVNQPQHF. CDR3 bases: TGTGCCACCAGCAGAGATAGGGGGGAAGTAAATCAGCCCCAGCATTTT.

This clonotype was recorded at least ten times. The J gene is TRBJ1-1, the V gene TRBV19, with D possibly TRBD1 on 6 matching bases. The germline gives CDR1 LNHDA, CDR2 SQIVND (reference sequence). With 7 bases removed from V and 0 bases from J, the gap between germline ends came to 12 bases. There are 14 residues in the CDR3. The CDR3 region has the DNA TGTGCCAGTAAGACAGGCCCCTTGAACACTGAAGCTTTCTTT. Translating gives CASKTGPLNTEAFF.

The V and J genes are TRBV19 and TRBJ1-3; D remains unclear. The CDR3 is 15 residues long. The V end lost 10 bases, the J end lost 0 bases, and 16 bases lay between the germline ends. The germline V gene encodes CDR1 LNHDA and CDR2 SQIVND (reference sequence). The CDR3 region has the DNA TGTGCCACCGCTCCGCGGAGGACCTCTGGAAACACCATATATTTT. It yields the protein CATAPRRTSGNTIYF.

This clonotype was recorded at least ten times. The rearrangement links TRBV28 to TRBJ2-7, with D possibly being TRBD2 (6 bases). Germline CDR1 and CDR2: MDHEN and SYDVKM. V was cut by 7 bases and J by 4 bases, with 23 bases left in between. The length of the CDR3 is 16 residues. This CDR3 is CASTFFMGGRGYEQYF. Written as DNA, the CDR3 is TGTGCCAGCACGTTCTTCATGGGGGGAAGAGGGTACGAGCAGTACTTC.

This clonotype showed up just a few times. The chain has TRBV5-1 and TRBJ1-2, with D perhaps matching TRBD1 (6 bases). CDR1 and CDR2 (germline): SGHRS, YFSETQ. Trimming shortened V by 3 bases and J by 3 bases, and 9 bases separated the two germline ends. There are 13 residues in the CDR3. CDR3: CASSSSGDYGYTF. The DNA of the CDR3 is TGCGCCAGCAGCTCTTCAGGGGACTATGGCTACACCTTC.

This clonotype was seen repeatedly, ten times or more. This sequence joins TRBV7-2 and TRBJ2-5; 9 bases line up with TRBD1. Trimming removed 5 bases from V and 4 bases from J; junction bases left unmatched: 5. There are 14 residues in the CDR3. CDR1 and CDR2 (germline): SGHTA, FQGNSA. The CDR3 protein is CASSRPDRGETQYF. CDR3 sequence (DNA): TGTGCCAGCAGCAGACCGGACAGGGGAGAGACCCAGTACTTC.

Many counts were recorded for this clonotype. This rearrangement joins TRBV20-1 to TRBJ1-6, with no clear D. V was shortened by 3 bases and J by 8 bases, with 14 bases between the two germline ends. Germline assignment: CDR1 DFQATT and CDR2 SNEGSKA (reference sequence). This CDR3 region has 14 residues. The DNA of the CDR3 is TGCAGTGCTAGGGAGGACGGTGGGGATTCACCCCTCCACTTT. Translated, it gives CSAREDGGDSPLHF.

Concerning this clonotype: Possible read error: a much larger clone is one base away. The chain couples TRBV5-1 to TRBJ2-2, with 8 bases lining up with TRBD2. Germline CDR1 is SGHRS and CDR2 is YFSETQ. This CDR3 contains 15 residues. The J segment lost 7 bases and the V segment lost 1 base, leaving 6 bases of the junction unmatched. CDR3 nucleotide sequence: TGCGCCAGCAGCTTGCTGAGCGGGGGTTTCGGGGAGCTGTTTTTT. This translates into CASSLLSGGFGELFF.

Worth noting for this clonotype: This may be a read error: a much more frequent sequence differs by one nucleotide. The chain joins TRBV11-2 to TRBJ2-7; D ambiguous. Germline assignment: CDR1 SGHAT and CDR2 FQNNGV. The CDR3 totals 14 residues. Trimming took 0 bases from V and 4 from J, leaving 10 bases between them. CDR3 bases: TGTGCCAGCAGCTTAGACAGGTGGTGGTACGAGCAGTACTTC. Translation: CASSLDRWWYEQYF.

This clonotype was recorded at least ten times. The J gene is TRBJ1-3, the V gene TRBV29-1; D gene unclear. Trimming took 1 base from V and 4 from J, leaving 5 bases between them. The CDR3 spans 12 residues. The germline V gene encodes CDR1 SQVTM and CDR2 ANQGSEA. The CDR3 loop is CSVEVRGNTIYF. For the CDR3, the DNA is TGCAGCGTTGAAGTCAGGGGAAACACCATATATTTT.

The chain joins TRBV18 to TRBJ1-3; D gene unclear. The CDR3 sequence is 15 residues long. V was pared by 3 bases and J by 4 bases, with 13 bases between. Per the germline V gene, CDR1 is KGHSH and CDR2 is LQKENI. The CDR3 is CASSPSDQLGNTIYF. The CDR3 region has the DNA TGTGCCAGCTCACCCTCGGACCAACTCGGAAACACCATATATTTT.

V usage is TRBV18 and J usage is TRBJ2-7; D unresolved. V was shortened by 3 bases and J by 4 bases, with 16 bases between the two germline ends. Germline V gives CDR1 KGHSH, CDR2 LQKENI. The CDR3 is 15 amino acids. The CDR3 spells CASSPKIGQIYEQYF. CDR3 coding DNA: TGTGCCAGCTCACCTAAAATTGGGCAAATTTACGAGCAGTACTTC.

This clonotype was seen a handful of times. This rearrangement joins TRBV19 to TRBJ2-7; D is tentatively TRBD1 or TRBD2 (5 bases each). Trimming took 6 bases from V and 2 from J, leaving 20 bases between them. Germline-derived CDR1 and CDR2 are LNHDA and SQIVND (reference sequence). The CDR3 length is 16 residues. The DNA of the CDR3 is TGTGCCAGTAGCCCCGCACCGGGACCGCCGACCTACGAGCAGTACTTC. Its translation is CASSPAPGPPTYEQYF.

The table lists this clonotype with many counts. It may be a read error: a sequence one base away is much more abundant. The V gene is TRBV5-1, the J gene TRBJ2-2, with D unresolved. Germline V gives CDR1 SGHRS, CDR2 YFSETQ. The CDR3 has 12 amino acids. The CDR3 bases are TGTGCCAGCAGTCCTCACACCGGGGAGCTGTTTTTT. As protein: CASSPHTGELFF.

This clonotype was counted at least ten times. The chain combines TRBV28 with TRBJ2-7, with 8 bases fitting TRBD1. The CDR3 spans 13 residues. Germline CDR1 and CDR2: MDHEN and SYDVKM. V shed 7 bases, J shed 1 base, and the junction held 3 bases outside the gene matches. The CDR3 DNA reads TGTGCCAGCACCAGACAGGGGTCCTACGAGCAGTACTTC. This codes for CASTRQGSYEQYF.

The rearrangement uses TRBV19 and TRBJ2-7; the match to TRBD2 covers 11 bases. From germline, CDR1 is LNHDA and CDR2 SQIVND (reference sequence). The CDR3 has 14 amino acids. V was clipped by 9 bases and J by 3 bases; unmatched bases: 7. The CDR3, as DNA: TGTGCCAGCGAACGGGGGACTAGCGGCTACGAGCAGTACTTC. This gives the protein CASERGTSGYEQYF.

This chain connects TRBV7-3 to TRBJ2-6; 7 bases agree with TRBD1. The CDR3 totals 17 residues. The ends lost 5 bases at V and 0 bases at J; junction bases unmatched: 7. Per germline, CDR1 SGHTA and CDR2 FQGTGA. In nucleotides, the CDR3 is TGTGCCAGCAGCCTAAGACAGGGACCCTCTGGGGCCAACGTCCTGACTTTC. Amino acid sequence: CASSLRQGPSGANVLTF.

The chain couples TRBV6-1 to TRBJ2-7, with TRBD2 matching over 10 bases. CDR1 and CDR2 (germline): MNHNS, SASEGT. V was clipped by 3 bases and J by 3 bases; unmatched bases: 5. The CDR3 is 15 amino acids. The CDR3 spells CASSDPSGRGYEQYF. The CDR3 DNA reads as TGTGCCAGCAGTGATCCTAGCGGGAGAGGCTACGAGCAGTACTTC.

The sample holds many counts of this clonotype. The chain links TRBV10-3 to TRBJ1-5; D ambiguous. Germline V gene data show CDR1 as ENHRY and CDR2 as SYGVKD. This CDR3 contains 14 residues. With 0 bases removed from V and 7 bases from J, the gap between germline ends came to 10 bases. The CDR3, as DNA: TGTGCCATCAGTGAGTCAAGGTCGGGCCAGCCCCAGCATTTT. Encoded protein: CAISESRSGQPQHF.